The present TCR beta chain was sequenced within a study of radiotherapy plus CTLA-4 blockade in lung cancer. Findings and limits, study-wide: Reports state that early shifts in blood T cell clones, with interferon-beta, best predicted response.

CDR1 and CDR2 from the germline V gene are MDHEN and SYDVKM. The V and J ends lost 3 bases and 6 bases, in that order; junction bases with no gene match: 3. The CDR3 runs to 14 residues. Profiling relied on immunoSEQ multiplex PCR, and the TCRdb table lists in-frame clones only, not all of them. The sample yields 80,000 to 100,000 clones, 65% to 75% seen once. To note about this clone: Antigen unknown.

This material consisted of peripheral blood, taken from a patient treated with radiotherapy plus ipilimumab. The receptor was isolated from a human donor with non-small cell lung cancer who had a partial response to radiotherapy plus ipilimumab. Some clones in this sample may be carry-over from other donors' samples. V gene TRBV28 combines with J gene TRBJ1-4; 8 nucleotides line up with TRBD1. The chain's CDR3 is CASSFRGPDEKLFF. The CDR3 coding sequence is TGTGCCAGCAGTTTCAGGGGGCCCGATGAAAAACTGTTTTTT.